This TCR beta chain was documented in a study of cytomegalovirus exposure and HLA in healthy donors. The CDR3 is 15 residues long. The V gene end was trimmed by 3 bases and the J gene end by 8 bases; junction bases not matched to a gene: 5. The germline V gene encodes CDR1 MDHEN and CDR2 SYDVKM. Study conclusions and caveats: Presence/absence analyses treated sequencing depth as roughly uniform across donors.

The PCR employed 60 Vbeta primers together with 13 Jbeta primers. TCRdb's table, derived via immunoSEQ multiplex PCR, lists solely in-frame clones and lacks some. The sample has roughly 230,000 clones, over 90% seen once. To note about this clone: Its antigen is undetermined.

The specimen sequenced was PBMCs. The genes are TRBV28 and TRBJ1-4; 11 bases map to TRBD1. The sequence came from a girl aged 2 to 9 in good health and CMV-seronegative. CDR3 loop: CASSFLGQGVEKLFF. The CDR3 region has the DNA TGTGCCAGCAGTTTCTTGGGACAGGGGGTCGAAAAACTGTTTTTT.